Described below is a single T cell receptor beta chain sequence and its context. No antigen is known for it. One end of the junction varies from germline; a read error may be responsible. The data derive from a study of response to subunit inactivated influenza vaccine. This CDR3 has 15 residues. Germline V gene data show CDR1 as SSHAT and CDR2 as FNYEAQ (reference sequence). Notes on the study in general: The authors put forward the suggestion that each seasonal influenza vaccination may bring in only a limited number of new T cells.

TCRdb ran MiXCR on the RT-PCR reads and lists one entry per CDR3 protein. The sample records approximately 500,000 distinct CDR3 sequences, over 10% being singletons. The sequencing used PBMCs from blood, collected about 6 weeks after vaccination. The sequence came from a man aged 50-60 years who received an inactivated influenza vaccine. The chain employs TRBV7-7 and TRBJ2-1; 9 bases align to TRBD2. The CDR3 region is CASSLMSGGLNEQFF. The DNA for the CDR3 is TGTGCTAGCAGCTTAATGAGCGGGGGGTTAAATGAGCAGTTCTTC.